The following is a T cell receptor beta chain sequence with its context. This CDR3 has 16 residues. CDR1 is SQVTM and CDR2 is ANQGSEA in the germline V gene. Clones were read by immunoSEQ multiplex PCR, and TCRdb kept only the in-frame ones, dropping some. The sample carries about 1.1 million clones, about 72% recorded once. This record belongs to a study of shared clonotypes between healthy human individuals. The V call is TRBV29-1, the J call TRBJ2-5; 7 nucleotides agree with TRBD1. The tail of the sequence fits TRBJ2-7 better, so the J call may be wrong. This receptor was taken from a man younger than 35 in good health. Some clones in this sample may be carry-over from other donors' samples. The sequencing sample was made of memory CD4+ T cells from PBMCs. Subset indicated: CD45RA-negative fraction. CDR3 in amino acids: CSVEFAVDRTRYEQYF. In DNA form, the CDR3 reads TGCAGCGTTGAGTTTGCGGTGGACAGGACCCGCTACGAGCAGTACTTC.